The 13 T cell receptor beta chains below were found in one sample sequenced in a study of blood T cell repertoires in COVID-19. The method was immunoSEQ multiplex PCR; TCRdb's version includes in-frame clones alone and lacks a portion of them. The data contain roughly 190,000 clones, 86% of them singletons. The material sequenced was peripheral blood. All receptors derive from a woman older than 75 in a cohort sampled during active or convalescent COVID-19.

This clone was detected a few times. This chain joins TRBV6-2 or TRBV6-3 and TRBJ1-6; 7 nucleotides match TRBD1. Germline V gives CDR1 MNHEY, CDR2 SVGEGT. The V segment lost 3 bases and the J segment 7 bases; nucleotides outside the gene matches: 3. The CDR3 loop spans 14 amino acids. In nucleotides, the CDR3 is TGTGCCAGCAGTTATTCACAGGGGAATTCACCCCTCCACTTT. The encoded protein is CASSYSQGNSPLHF.

The gene calls are TRBV5-4 and TRBJ1-1; 7 bases are shared with TRBD1. Losses at the gene ends were 4 bases for V and 10 bases for J; bases not matched to a gene: 10. The CDR3 consists of 13 residues. Germline lookup yields CDR1 SGHNT and CDR2 YYREEE (reference sequence). CDR3 loop: CASSTQEGAVAFF. The CDR3 DNA is TGTGCCAGCAGCACTCAAGAGGGGGCCGTAGCTTTCTTT.

The chain recombines TRBV19 with TRBJ2-6; 7 nucleotides agree with TRBD1. V gave up 10 bases and J gave up 3 bases; unmatched junction bases: 6. Germline V CDR1 and CDR2: LNHDA, SQIVND (reference sequence). CDR3 length: 14 amino acids. Written as DNA, the CDR3 is TGTGCCAACTACGACAGGGATGGGGCCAACGTCCTGACTTTC. Protein product: CANYDRDGANVLTF.

The chain is built from TRBV24-1 and TRBJ1-1, with unresolved D. The length of the CDR3 is 13 residues. V lost 3 bases and J 1 base, leaving 5 bases between the germline ends. Germline V CDR1 and CDR2: KGHDR, SFDVKD. The CDR3 DNA sequence: TGTGCCACCAGTGATATGCGGAACACTGAAGCTTTCTTT. This translates into CATSDMRNTEAFF.

V gene TRBV6-6 combines with J gene TRBJ2-1; 8 bases fit TRBD2. This CDR3 contains 17 residues. V dropped 6 bases and J dropped 4; count of bases not matched to a gene: 14. The germline CDR1 and CDR2 sequences are MNHNY and SVGAGI (reference sequence). The CDR3 nucleotides read TGTGCCAGCAGCCGAAACCTGGGACTAGGGATTTACAATGAGCAGTTCTTC. Translated: CASSRNLGLGIYNEQFF.

The rearrangement uses TRBV2 and TRBJ2-1, with D unclear. Germline CDR1 reads SNHLY; CDR2 reads FYNNEI. This CDR3 has 13 amino acids. V shed 6 bases and J shed 3 bases, with 9 bases lying between them. The CDR3 sequence: CASSSARYNEQFF. CDR3 coding DNA: TGTGCCAGCAGCAGCGCCCGCTACAATGAGCAGTTCTTC.

The chain links TRBV4-1 to TRBJ2-7, with TRBD1 matching 7 bases. The CDR3 loop spans 14 amino acids. The V gene end was trimmed by 1 base and the J gene end by 6 bases; junction bases not matched to a gene: 6. Germline lookup yields CDR1 MGHRA and CDR2 YSYEKL. CDR3: CASSQVVRGREQYF. Here the CDR3 DNA reads TGCGCCAGCAGCCAAGTGGTTAGGGGGCGCGAGCAGTACTTC.

The chain has TRBV19 and TRBJ1-2, with 10 positions matching TRBD1. The CDR3 has 14 residues. Germline CDR1 is LNHDA and CDR2 is SQIVND (reference sequence). The J segment lost 8 bases and the V segment lost 6 bases, leaving 9 bases of the junction unmatched. The CDR3 DNA reads TGTGCCAGTAGATCGACAGGGGGCGCGACCGGCTACACCTTC. It codes for CASRSTGGATGYTF.

This clone was counted only a few times. The gene calls are TRBV18 and TRBJ2-7, with 8 bases fitting TRBD1. The V and J ends lost 6 bases and 5 bases, in that order; junction bases with no gene match: 9. The CDR3 extends over 14 amino acids. The V gene's germline CDR1 is KGHSH and CDR2 LQKENI. The CDR3 loop is CASSPRQGSHEQYF. The CDR3, as DNA: TGTGCCAGCTCTCCGCGACAGGGGTCCCACGAGCAGTACTTC.

The chain uses TRBV28 and TRBJ2-7; D remains ambiguous. Germline V gives CDR1 MDHEN, CDR2 SYDVKM. This CDR3 region has 16 residues. Trimming stripped 0 bases from V and 3 bases from J, with 15 bases between. The CDR3 protein is CASSLWARVPNYEQYF. CDR3 nucleotide sequence: TGTGCCAGCAGTTTATGGGCCCGGGTTCCTAACTACGAGCAGTACTTC.

In this sample, this clone turned up once. J is TRBJ2-1 and V is TRBV11-2, with 9 bases that match TRBD1. The CDR3 is 14 amino acids. Germline V lookup: CDR1 SGHAT, CDR2 FQNNGV. Trimming removed 8 bases from V and 8 bases from J; junction bases left unmatched: 10. CDR3 loop: CASAEGQGIYEQFF. In DNA form, the CDR3 reads TGTGCCAGCGCTGAGGGACAGGGTATCTATGAGCAGTTCTTC. Full variable domain (remainder filled in from reference TRBV11-2 and TRBJ2-1): EAGVAQSPRYKIIEKRQSVAFWCNPISGHATLYWYQQILGQGPKLLIQFQNNGVVDDSQLPKDRFSAERLKGVDSTLKIQPAKLEDSAVYLCASAEGQGIYEQFFGPGTRLTVL.

The chain has TRBV28 and TRBJ2-1; the match to TRBD2 covers 10 bases. Germline V gene sequence: CDR1 MDHEN, CDR2 SYDVKM. The CDR3 is made up of 15 amino acids. V dropped 7 bases and J dropped 4; count of bases not matched to a gene: 7. The DNA for the CDR3 is TGTGCCAGCAATGTTGTAGCGGGGGGTTACAATGAGCAGTTCTTC. Its translation: CASNVVAGGYNEQFF.

The rearrangement joins TRBV24-1 to TRBJ2-2; TRBD1 agrees at 11 bases. This CDR3 has 15 residues. After removal of 6 bases from V and 4 bases from J, the junction contained 3 bases not matched to a gene. CDR1 and CDR2 from the germline V gene are KGHDR and SFDVKD. The CDR3, as DNA: TGTGCCACCAGTAAAGGACAGGGGGCCACCGGGGAGCTGTTTTTT. Translated, it gives CATSKGQGATGELFF.